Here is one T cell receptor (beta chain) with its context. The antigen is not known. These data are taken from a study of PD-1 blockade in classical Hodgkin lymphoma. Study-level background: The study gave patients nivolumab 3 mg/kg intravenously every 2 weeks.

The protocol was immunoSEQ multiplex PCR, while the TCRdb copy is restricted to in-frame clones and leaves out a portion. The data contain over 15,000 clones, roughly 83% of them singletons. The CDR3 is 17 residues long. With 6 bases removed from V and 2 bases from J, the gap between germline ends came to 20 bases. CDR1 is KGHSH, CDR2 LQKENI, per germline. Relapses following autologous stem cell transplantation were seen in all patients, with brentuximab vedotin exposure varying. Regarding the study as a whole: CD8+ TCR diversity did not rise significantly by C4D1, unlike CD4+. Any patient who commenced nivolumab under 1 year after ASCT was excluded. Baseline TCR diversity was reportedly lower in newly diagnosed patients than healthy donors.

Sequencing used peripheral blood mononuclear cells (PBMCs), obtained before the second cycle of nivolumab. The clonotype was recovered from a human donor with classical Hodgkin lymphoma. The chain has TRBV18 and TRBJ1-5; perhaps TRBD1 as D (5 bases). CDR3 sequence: CASSPLIAMGGNQPQHF. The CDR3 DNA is TGTGCCAGCTCTCCCCTGATTGCCATGGGGGGCAATCAGCCCCAGCATTTT. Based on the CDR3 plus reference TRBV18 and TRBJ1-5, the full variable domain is NAGVMQNPRHLVRRRGQEARLRCSPMKGHSHVYWYRQLPEEGLKFMVYLQKENIIDESGMPKERFSAEFPKEGPSILRIQQVVRGDSAAYFCASSPLIAMGGNQPQHFGDGTRLSIL.